This is a list of T cell receptor beta chains from one sample in a study of human T cells and chemical hapten exposure. MiXCR, run by TCRdb on the RACE reads, gives a single entry per CDR3 protein. The sample yields about 74,000 distinct CDR3 sequences, 11% to 15% seen once. This material consisted of whole blood, taken in connection with sensitization to the hapten diphenylcyclopropenone (DPC). The receptor source for this set is a woman between 45 and 65 years old with alopecia areata. Some clones in this sample may be carry-over from other donors' samples. Each CDR3 is given without its conserved first and last residue. Each record gives: J gene, V gene, CDR3 protein.

j_call: TRBJ2-1
v_call: TRBV20-1
cdr3_aa: SARGLLQPLVF

j_call: TRBJ2-5
v_call: TRBV7-8
cdr3_aa: ANGKIGNDQETQY

j_call: TRBJ2-1
v_call: TRBV7-8
cdr3_aa: ASSLARAANYNEQF

j_call: TRBJ1-5
v_call: TRBV3-2
cdr3_aa: ASSHPRIGAAAPVQPQH

j_call: TRBJ2-7
v_call: TRBV4-3
cdr3_aa: ASSQERVRYEQY

j_call: TRBJ1-2
v_call: TRBV7-2
cdr3_aa: ASTRERTAYGYT

j_call: TRBJ2-1
v_call: TRBV15
cdr3_aa: ATSRAGDWNEQF

j_call: TRBJ1-4
v_call: TRBV7-2
cdr3_aa: ASSVDRGEKLF

j_call: TRBJ2-1
v_call: TRBV24-1
cdr3_aa: ATSDNREDEQF

j_call: TRBJ2-7
v_call: TRBV29-1
cdr3_aa: SVFFTGSYEQY

j_call: TRBJ1-2
v_call: TRBV29-1
cdr3_aa: SVAGARRNGYT

j_call: TRBJ2-1
v_call: TRBV28
cdr3_aa: ASSAGTSPYNEQF

j_call: TRBJ2-7
v_call: TRBV11-2
cdr3_aa: ASSLGVLVVSYEQY

j_call: TRBJ2-3
v_call: TRBV28
cdr3_aa: ASRDADTQY

j_call: TRBJ1-5
v_call: TRBV20-1
cdr3_aa: SARPPLGQDEQPQH

j_call: TRBJ1-1
v_call: TRBV12-3/TRBV12-4
cdr3_aa: ATLDGELNTEAF

j_call: TRBJ2-1
v_call: TRBV5-6
cdr3_aa: ASSLATPSSYNEQF

j_call: TRBJ2-3
v_call: TRBV20-1
cdr3_aa: SADHLGHTQY

j_call: TRBJ2-1
v_call: TRBV28
cdr3_aa: ASSRTYEQF

j_call: TRBJ2-1
v_call: TRBV29-1
cdr3_aa: SVEGQGGNEQF

j_call: TRBJ2-1
v_call: TRBV12-3/TRBV12-4
cdr3_aa: ASRNGGEPAFNEQF

j_call: TRBJ1-3
v_call: TRBV20-1
cdr3_aa: SARTGGGVGNTIY

j_call: TRBJ2-1
v_call: TRBV7-2
cdr3_aa: ASSFYSLGQGKWNEQF

j_call: TRBJ2-1
v_call: TRBV18
cdr3_aa: ASSPLPGLAGGSSYNEQF

j_call: TRBJ2-7
v_call: TRBV12-3/TRBV12-4
cdr3_aa: ASSLVAGGNEQY

j_call: TRBJ2-7
v_call: TRBV7-8
cdr3_aa: ASRQDRASYEQY

j_call: TRBJ2-7
v_call: TRBV6-5
cdr3_aa: ASSPAGTIYEQY

j_call: TRBJ2-3
v_call: TRBV5-1
cdr3_aa: ASSSLGGTPTDTQY